The 8 T cell receptor beta chains listed next were all sequenced from one sample in a study of cytomegalovirus exposure and HLA in healthy donors. The PCR made use of 60 Vbeta and 13 Jbeta primers. The assay was immunoSEQ multiplex PCR, and TCRdb's table has in-frame clones only and misses some. The sample has approximately 180,000 clones; roughly an eighth are singletons. Material for sequencing was PBMCs. These receptors were taken from a man aged 50 to 59 in good health and CMV-seropositive.

The chain employs TRBV18 and TRBJ2-5; D perhaps matches TRBD1 (5 bases). V dropped 2 bases and J dropped 5 bases, with 15 bases sitting between them. Germline V gene sequence: CDR1 KGHSH, CDR2 LQKENI. CDR3 length equals 15 residues. CDR3 residues: CASSPTAGPGETQYF. The CDR3 DNA follows: TGTGCCAGCTCACCAACGGCAGGGCCCGGGGAGACCCAGTACTTC.

The chain is built from TRBV9 and TRBJ1-2, with D uncertain. Germline CDR1 is SGDLS and CDR2 is YYNGEE. The CDR3 totals 13 residues. Trimming stripped 2 bases from V and 7 bases from J, with 12 bases between. CDR3 region: CASSVAEAGGYTF. The CDR3 DNA is TGTGCCAGCAGCGTCGCCGAAGCCGGTGGCTACACCTTC. Combining the CDR3 with reference TRBV9 and TRBJ1-2 gives the whole variable domain DSGVTQTPKHLITATGQRVTLRCSPRSGDLSVYWYQQSLDQGLQFLIQYYNGEERAKGNILERFSAQQFPDLHSELNLSSLELGDSALYFCASSVAEAGGYTFGSGTRLTVV.

This clone was seen a handful of times. This rearrangement joins TRBV7-2 to TRBJ1-5, with D perhaps TRBD1 (6 bases). This CDR3 spans 14 amino acids. With 8 bases removed from V and 5 bases from J, the gap between germline ends came to 16 bases. Germline V gene lookup returns CDR1 SGHTA and CDR2 FQGNSA. Here the CDR3 DNA reads TGTGCCAGCTCGGATGGGGGGGCCTATCAGCCCCAGCATTTT. Amino acids: CASSDGGAYQPQHF. The whole variable domain, remainder taken from reference TRBV7-2 and TRBJ1-5, is GAGVSQSPSNKVTEKGKDVELRCDPISGHTALYWYRQSLGQGLEFLIYFQGNSAPDKSGLPSDRFSAERTGGSVSTLTIQRTQQEDSAVYLCASSDGGAYQPQHFGDGTRLSIL.

This clone was picked up a small number of times. The chain uses TRBV10-3 and TRBJ2-7; 7 bases align to TRBD2. The trim removed 4 bases at V and 2 bases at J, leaving 8 bases unmatched. The germline gives CDR1 ENHRY, CDR2 SYGVKD. This CDR3 spans 15 amino acids. The CDR3 here is CAISGEGRGAYEQYF. In nucleotides, the CDR3 is TGTGCCATCAGTGGGGAGGGACGGGGAGCCTACGAGCAGTACTTC.

The rearrangement uses TRBV28 and TRBJ1-5, with no clear D. Germline values: CDR1 MDHEN, CDR2 SYDVKM. The CDR3 consists of 14 residues. V was clipped by 6 bases and J by 11 bases, with 20 bases between them. The CDR3 spells CASRIDGLREAQHF. CDR3 coding DNA: TGTGCCAGCAGAATAGACGGACTAAGGGAAGCCCAGCATTTT.

This clone was seen only a few times. The chain's CDR3 is CASSQPDLAGATDTQYF. In DNA, the CDR3 is TGTGCCAGCAGCCAACCTGACCTAGCGGGGGCCACAGATACGCAGTATTTT. This chain connects TRBV4-2 to TRBJ2-3, with 10 bases identical to TRBD2. Trimming cost V 2 bases and J 2 bases; bases outside gene matches: 7. The length of the CDR3 is 17 residues. Germline CDR1 and CDR2: LGHNA and YNFKEQ.

This clone was observed a handful of times. V usage is TRBV4-2 and J usage is TRBJ1-2; 8 positions agree with TRBD1. The J segment lost 3 bases and the V segment lost 4 bases, leaving 4 bases of the junction unmatched. Germline V CDR1 and CDR2: LGHNA, YNFKEQ. This CDR3 has 14 amino acids. CDR3 nucleotide sequence: TGTGCCAGCAGCCTAGACAGGGGTGACTATGGCTACACCTTC. Translating it yields CASSLDRGDYGYTF.

This chain connects TRBV5-1 to TRBJ2-4; 9 bases map to TRBD1. This CDR3 has 14 residues. CDR1 and CDR2 (germline): SGHRS, YFSETQ. V lost 5 bases to trimming and J lost 6 bases; unmatched junction nucleotides: 6. The CDR3 nucleotides are TGCGCCAGCAGTCAATTACAGGGGGCAAACATTCAGTACTTC. Translated: CASSQLQGANIQYF.